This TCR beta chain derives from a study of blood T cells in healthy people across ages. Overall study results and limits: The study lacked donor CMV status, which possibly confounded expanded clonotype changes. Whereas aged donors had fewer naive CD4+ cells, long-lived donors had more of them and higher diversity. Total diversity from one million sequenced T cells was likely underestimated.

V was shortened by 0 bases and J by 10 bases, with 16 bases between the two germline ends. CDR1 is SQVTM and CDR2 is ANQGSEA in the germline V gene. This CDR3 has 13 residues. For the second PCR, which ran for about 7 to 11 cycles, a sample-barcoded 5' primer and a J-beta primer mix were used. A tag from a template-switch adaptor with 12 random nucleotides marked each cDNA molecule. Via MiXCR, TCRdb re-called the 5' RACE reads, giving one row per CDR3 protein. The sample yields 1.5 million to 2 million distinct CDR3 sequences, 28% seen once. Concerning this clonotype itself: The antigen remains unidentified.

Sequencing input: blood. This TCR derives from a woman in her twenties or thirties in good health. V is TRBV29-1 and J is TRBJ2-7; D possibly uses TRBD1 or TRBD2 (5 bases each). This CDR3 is CSVEDQDPGLQYF. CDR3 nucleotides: TGCAGCGTTGAAGATCAGGATCCGGGGCTCCAGTACTTC.